Listed here are 22 T cell receptor delta chains from one sample, sequenced in a study of γδ T cells in repeated Plasmodium falciparum infection. TCRdb reprocessed the multiplex PCR reads using CATT. The repertoire holds roughly 50,000 delta-chain clones, with about 1.5% as singletons. Gammadelta T cells were flow-sorted from PBMC into Vgamma9/Vdelta2+ and Vdelta2-negative populations for bulk analysis. The sequenced sample was gamma-delta T cells from blood. These receptors all stem from a pool of human donors (malaria-infected and uninfected, not separated).

This clone was seen repeatedly, ten times or more. For this DNA, TCRdb reports the protein of a much larger clone, which diverges at residue 17, most likely from a read error; the protein presented here is translated directly from the DNA. V is TRDV1 and J is TRDJ1; 9 nucleotides line up with TRDD3. V shed 2 bases and J 0 bases; nucleotides not matched to a gene: 31. The germline gives CDR1 TSWWSYY, CDR2 QGS. CDR3 length: 25 amino acids. DNA of the CDR3: TGTGCTCTTGGGGAAAGGGTTCTGGGTTTCGGTCCTCCCGTACTGGGGGAACCCTACACCGATAAACTCATCTTT. Translating gives CALGERVLGFGPPVLGEPYTDKLIF.

For this clone: The protein held in TCRdb is that of a much larger clone and does not match this DNA's translation at residue 18, likely because of a read error; the protein shown is translated from the DNA. The rearrangement joins TRDV1 to TRDJ1, with 13 bases identical to TRDD3. Here the J gene came from matching the DNA to germline, since TCRdb omits it. The CDR3 has 24 amino acids. With 5 bases clipped from V and 0 bases from J, the junction kept 27 bases outside the gene matches. Germline CDR1 TSWWSYY, CDR2 QGS. In DNA form, the CDR3 reads TGTGCTCTTGGGCCTAAAAGCCTTTTCCCCGTCGACTGGGGGATACGCCCAGACACCGATAAACTCATCTTT. Translation: CALGPKSLFPVDWGIRPDTDKLIF.

To note about this clone: This DNA's translation and the protein TCRdb lists, from a much larger clone, do not match at residue 16, likely due to a read error; the protein shown is translated from the DNA. V gene TRDV1 combines with J gene TRDJ1; D possibly corresponds to TRDD3 (6 bases). Here the J gene was assigned by germline matching of the DNA, as TCRdb has none. The V and J ends lost 1 base and 1 base respectively, with 31 bases between them. Germline V gene lookup returns CDR1 TSWWSYY and CDR2 QGS. The CDR3 length is 22 residues. CDR3 protein: CALGEPRRRDTRTPFPTDKLIF. CDR3 DNA: TGTGCTCTTGGGGAACCTCGGAGAAGAGATACGCGGACACCATTCCCCACCGATAAACTCATCTTT.

This clone has more than one count but fewer than ten. This DNA translates differently at residue 8 from the TCRdb protein, which is that of a much larger clone; a read error is likely, and the protein shown is the DNA's own translation. CDR3 protein: CALGEESCHEMGKGETAQLFF. Written as DNA, the CDR3 is TGTGCTCTTGGGGAAGAGTCGTGCCATGAAATGGGCAAAGGGGAGACAGCACAACTCTTCTTT. This chain joins TRDV1 and TRDJ2; D assignment may be TRDD1 or TRDD3 (5 bases each). Trimming removed 2 bases from V and 4 bases from J, with 29 bases in between. The CDR3 is 21 amino acids. Per the germline V gene, CDR1 is TSWWSYY and CDR2 is QGS.

The sample holds a few counts of this clone. TCRdb lists the protein of a much larger clone for this DNA, which differs at residue 11, so this is likely a read error; the protein given here is translated from the DNA itself. This chain joins TRDV1 and TRDJ1; unclear D gene. Matching the DNA to germline supplied the J gene, which TCRdb does not give. Germline CDR1 and CDR2: TSWWSYY and QGS. Trimming left V 3 bases short and J 0 bases short, with 20 bases between. This CDR3 is 18 amino acids long. The CDR3 region has the DNA TGTGCTCTTGGGGACGCCCGCCTCCTGACCATGTACACCGATAAACTCATCTTT. Its translation: CALGDARLLTMYTDKLIF.

Turning to this clone: A far more abundant clone sits one base away, making this likely a read error. Other DNA sequences of this sample code for an identical CDR3. The J gene is TRDJ1, the V gene TRAV38-2/DV8; 7 nucleotides line up with TRDD3. Here the J gene came from matching the DNA to germline, since TCRdb omits it. CDR3 length equals 24 residues. V lost 1 base and J lost 1; bases outside the gene matches: 31. Germline V gene sequence: CDR1 TSESDYY, CDR2 QEAYKQQN. In DNA form, the CDR3 reads TGTGCTTATAGGAGCACCCCGCGGCTACGTGGCCTCCCTGGGGGCCGGCCCTTCACCGATAAACTCATCTTT. This gives the protein CAYRSTPRLRGLPGGRPFTDKLIF.

The sample holds a few counts of this clone. The mismatch at residue 12 between this DNA's translation and the TCRdb protein of a much larger clone likely reflects a read error; the protein shown is translated from the DNA. This chain connects TRDV1 to TRDJ1; D not resolved. TCRdb leaves out the J gene; it was filled in here by matching the DNA to germline. This CDR3 comprises 17 residues. Germline-derived CDR1 and CDR2 are TSWWSYY and QGS. With 3 bases removed from V and 3 bases from J, the gap between germline ends came to 20 bases. CDR3 bases: TGTGCTCTTGGGGACCCGACCACGGCACCGTACGCCGATAAACTCATCTTT. This encodes CALGDPTTAPYADKLIF.

Notes on this clone: The amino acid sequence in TCRdb belongs to a much larger clone and departs from this DNA's translation at residue 11, likely a sequencing read error; the sequence shown is translated from the DNA. V gene TRDV1 combines with J gene TRDJ1, with 11 bases that match TRDD3. Here the J gene came from matching the DNA to germline, since TCRdb omits it. Trimming at V came to 2 bases and at J to 2 bases, leaving 19 bases not matched to a gene. This CDR3 comprises 21 residues. Germline loops: CDR1 TSWWSYY, CDR2 QGS. This CDR3 is CALGEVALPRSWGIQTDKLIF. The CDR3 DNA follows: TGTGCTCTTGGGGAAGTGGCCCTTCCTAGAAGCTGGGGGATACAGACCGATAAACTCATCTTT.

This clone was picked up many times. TCRdb has a much larger clone's protein, which differs at residue 5 from the translation of this DNA, likely because of a read error; what is shown is the protein translated from the DNA. The chain links TRDV2 to TRDJ1; D is perhaps TRDD2 or TRDD3 (6 bases each). TCRdb leaves out the J gene; it was filled in here by matching the DNA to germline. The germline V gene has CDR1 GEAIGNYY and CDR2 EKD. V was cut by 3 bases and J by 0 bases, with 25 bases left in between. This CDR3 contains 19 residues. CDR3 amino acids: CACDAGSYTGLLYTDKLIF. The CDR3 DNA reads TGTGCCTGTGACGCGGGATCCTACACTGGGCTACTTTACACCGATAAACTCATCTTT.

This clone was detected ten times or more. Sequence at one end of the junction differs from germline and may be a read error. Within the sample, other DNA sequences also encode this same CDR3. The chain recombines TRDV1 with TRDJ1; 9 bases match TRDD3. Germline loops: CDR1 TSWWSYY, CDR2 QGS. The length of the CDR3 is 17 residues. This chain's CDR3 is CALWDSTGIRYSDKLIF. CDR3 DNA: TGTGCTCTTTGGGATTCTACGGGGATACGATACAGCGATAAACTCATCTTT.

In regard to this clone: TCRdb shows a much larger clone's protein in place of this DNA's translation, and the two differ at residue 12, likely through a read error; the protein shown is translated from the DNA. V gene TRDV1 combines with J gene TRDJ1, with 11 bases matching TRDD3. The J gene is not listed in TCRdb, so it was assigned here from a DNA match to germline. CDR3 length: 24 amino acids. With V trimmed by 5 bases and J by 3 bases, 32 bases remained unmatched. The germline V gene encodes CDR1 TSWWSYY and CDR2 QGS. The CDR3 protein is CALGNSPHILPDHWGISKADKLIF. CDR3 nucleotide sequence: TGTGCTCTTGGGAACTCCCCCCACATACTTCCTGACCACTGGGGGATAAGCAAGGCCGATAAACTCATCTTT.

Of note for this clone: The protein TCRdb gives is from a much larger clone and does not agree with this DNA's translation at residue 5, likely a read error; the protein shown here comes from the DNA. This rearrangement joins TRDV1 to TRDJ1, with 9 bases fitting TRDD3. The CDR3 length is 17 residues. From germline, CDR1 is TSWWSYY and CDR2 QGS. V lost 4 bases and J lost 14; bases outside the gene matches: 23. The CDR3 region is CALGGLPWGIAIAKIIF. The CDR3, as DNA: TGTGCTCTTGGGGGACTCCCGTGGGGGATAGCGATCGCCAAAATAATCTTT.

A remark on this clone: TCRdb's protein for this DNA is that of a much larger clone and differs from the translation at residue 7, likely a read error; the protein shown is the DNA translation. This chain links TRDV1 with TRDJ1; 7 positions match TRDD3. TCRdb records no J gene; here it was assigned by comparing the DNA to germline. CDR1 and CDR2 from the germline V gene are TSWWSYY and QGS. Trimming cost V 2 bases and J 0 bases; bases outside gene matches: 9. The CDR3 has 17 amino acids. For the CDR3, the DNA is TGTGCTCTTGGGGAATATCGGGGGGATCTATACACCGATAAACTCATCTTT. Protein product: CALGEYRGDLYTDKLIF.

Details on this clone: This likely reflects a read error, since a far larger clone is one base away. This same CDR3 is encoded by further DNA sequences in the sample. V is TRDV2 and J is TRDJ2; TRDD3 matches at 10 bases. The germline gives CDR1 GEAIGNYY, CDR2 EKD. Trimming removed 3 bases from V and 8 bases from J; junction bases left unmatched: 20. The CDR3 is 19 residues long. CDR3 in DNA: TGTGCCTGTGACGGAGTAGAACGAATATGGGGGATACAGGCGGCACAACTCTTCTTT. The encoded protein is CACDGVERIWGIQAAQLFF.

As regards this clone: TCRdb has a much larger clone's protein, which differs at residue 19 from the translation of this DNA, likely because of a read error; what is shown is the protein translated from the DNA. This chain connects TRDV1 to TRDJ1; 9 positions agree with TRDD3. The J gene was not available in TCRdb and was assigned here by matching the DNA to germline segments. The CDR3 loop spans 23 amino acids. Germline lookup yields CDR1 TSWWSYY and CDR2 QGS. The CDR3 DNA sequence: TGTGCTCTTGGGGAACACAGGAACCTACGCCGTAACTGGGGGAACCCGTGGACCGGTAAACTCATCTTT. This translates into CALGEHRNLRRNWGNPWTGKLIF.

As concerns this clone: This DNA's translation and the protein TCRdb lists, from a much larger clone, do not match at residue 5, likely due to a read error; the protein shown is translated from the DNA. The chain uses TRDV3 and TRDJ1; D remains ambiguous. Trimming left V 3 bases short and J 0 bases short, with 17 bases between. Germline CDR1 is TVYSNPD and CDR2 is GDNSRS (reference sequence). The CDR3 is 15 amino acids. The CDR3, as DNA: TGTGCCTTCTCCCCCCAGGGGCTGTACACCGATAAACTCATCTTT. It specifies CAFSPQGLYTDKLIF.

This clone was seen only a few times. This DNA translates differently at residue 18 from the TCRdb protein, which is that of a much larger clone; a read error is likely, and the protein shown is the DNA's own translation. The rearrangement uses TRDV2 and TRDJ2, with 10 bases fitting TRDD3. No J gene is reported in TCRdb; it was inferred here by comparing the DNA with germline. Trimming removed 1 base from V and 0 bases from J; junction bases left unmatched: 34. Germline CDR1 is GEAIGNYY and CDR2 is EKD. CDR3 size: 27 residues. CDR3 loop: CACDTVPFGPSSNFTGGCESLTAQLFF. CDR3 coding DNA: TGTGCCTGTGACACGGTACCCTTTGGGCCTTCCTCCAATTTCACTGGGGGATGCGAATCTTTGACAGCACAACTCTTCTTT.

This clone occurred a few times. The protein TCRdb gives is from a much larger clone and does not agree with this DNA's translation at residue 19, likely a read error; the protein shown here comes from the DNA. The chain links TRDV1 to TRDJ1; 12 bases are shared with TRDD3. The J gene, left out of TCRdb, was set here by checking the DNA against germline. Germline V gene lookup returns CDR1 TSWWSYY and CDR2 QGS. The CDR3 is made up of 23 amino acids. The DNA of the CDR3 is TGTGCTCTTGGGGAACTCCATCACCTCACTGGGGGATACCCCTACTCCCCAACCGGTAAACTCATCTTT. Translation: CALGELHHLTGGYPYSPTGKLIF.

On this clone itself: TCRdb records a much larger clone's protein for this DNA, with a difference at residue 3 that likely arises from a read error; the protein given is the translation of the DNA. The V and J genes are TRDV3 and TRDJ1, with D maybe TRDD3 (5 bases). Germline matching of the DNA provided the J gene here, since TCRdb leaves it blank. Germline loops: CDR1 TVYSNPD, CDR2 GDNSRS (reference sequence). V was cut by 5 bases and J by 2 bases, with 21 bases left in between. The CDR3 has 15 amino acids. The CDR3 here is CAMPAGTKGTDKLIF. In DNA, the CDR3 is TGTGCCATGCCGGCGGGGACCAAGGGGACCGATAAACTCATCTTT.

This clone was seen at least ten times. The protein held in TCRdb is that of a much larger clone and does not match this DNA's translation at residue 8, likely because of a read error; the protein shown is translated from the DNA. The gene calls are TRDV3 and TRDJ1; the match to TRDD3 covers 8 bases. The CDR3 is 18 amino acids. Germline V lookup: CDR1 TVYSNPD, CDR2 GDNSRS (reference sequence). J gave up 0 bases and V 1 base, and 16 bases lay outside the gene matches. The CDR3 region is CAFNRGRRGIKDTDKLIF. In nucleotides, the CDR3 is TGTGCCTTTAACAGGGGTCGTCGGGGGATAAAGGACACCGATAAACTCATCTTT. Full variable domain (rest looked up from reference TRDV3 and TRDJ1): CDKVTQSSPDQTVASGSEVVLLCTYDTVYSNPDLFWYRIRPDYSFQFVFYGDNSRSEGADFTQGRFSVKHILTQKAFHLVISPVRTEDSATYYCAFNRGRRGIKDTDKLIFGKGTRVTVEP.

On this clone: A far larger clone differs by one base, so this is likely a read error. Other DNA sequences within the sample encode an identical CDR3. The V call is TRDV1, the J call TRDJ1; 11 positions match TRDD3. In the absence of a J gene in TCRdb, the DNA was matched to germline to assign it here. The CDR3 is 22 residues long. CDR1 TSWWSYY and CDR2 QGS come from the germline V gene. Losses at the gene ends were 1 base for V and 8 bases for J; bases not matched to a gene: 27. The CDR3 DNA reads as TGTGCTCTTGGGGAACGTGGTACTGGGGGATATGGGTCGAACGGTTGTCCGATGAAACTCATCTTT. Translating gives CALGERGTGGYGSNGCPMKLIF.

Comment on this clone: The TCRdb protein comes from a much larger clone and disagrees with this DNA's translation at residue 14, likely due to a read error; the protein given here is derived from the DNA. The chain carries TRDV3 and TRDJ1; 9 bases align to TRDD2. Germline V lookup: CDR1 TVYSNPD, CDR2 GDNSRS (reference sequence). Unmatched junction bases numbered 24, after V lost 1 base and J lost 0 bases. The CDR3 extends over 21 amino acids. The CDR3 here is CAFIGEAFLLNGGAYTDKLIF. The CDR3 bases are TGTGCCTTTATAGGAGAGGCCTTCCTACTGAACGGGGGGGCTTACACCGATAAACTCATCTTT.